The 24 T cell receptor beta chains listed next were all sequenced from one sample in a study of blood T cell repertoires in COVID-19. Sequencing was performed with immunoSEQ multiplex PCR; in TCRdb, only in-frame clones are kept and a portion is missing. The sample holds about 140,000 clones; approximately 90% are singletons and the top ten take under 6%. Sequences were obtained from peripheral blood. The receptors were sampled from a human donor in a cohort sampled during active COVID-19.

The V and J genes are TRBV21-1 and TRBJ2-5; no DNA check was done on the table's D call, TRBD2. TRBV21-1 is designated a pseudogene. The CDR3 contains 16 residues. In nucleotides, the CDR3 is TGTGCCAGCAGCAGCCAACCTAGCGGTCCATTAGAGACCCAGTACTTC. It translates to CASSSQPSGPLETQYF.

This sequence joins TRBV2 and TRBJ2-3; 7 bases fit TRBD2. This CDR3 region has 16 residues. With 3 bases clipped from V and 2 bases from J, the junction kept 8 bases outside the gene matches. Germline V gene sequence: CDR1 SNHLY, CDR2 FYNNEI. CDR3 DNA: TGTGCCAGCAGTGACGATAGCGGGTCAGACACAGATACGCAGTATTTT. As protein: CASSDDSGSDTDTQYF.

The gene calls are TRBV5-4 and TRBJ2-7, with 9 bases aligning to TRBD1. Germline values: CDR1 SGHNT, CDR2 YYREEE (reference sequence). CDR3 size: 15 residues. V lost 2 bases, J lost 2 bases, and 5 bases stayed unmatched. The CDR3 here is CASSLQGAGPYEQYF. DNA of the CDR3: TGTGCCAGCAGCTTACAGGGGGCAGGCCCCTACGAGCAGTACTTC.

This clone was detected only once. The chain carries TRBV7-9 and TRBJ2-7; 8 bases map to TRBD2. With V trimmed by 3 bases and J by 3 bases, 4 bases remained unmatched. Germline CDR1 reads SEHNR; CDR2 reads FQNEAQ (reference sequence). The CDR3 is 14 residues long. The CDR3 DNA sequence: TGTGCCAGCAGCTTGGGGCTAGCGGGCTACGAGCAGTACTTC. Translated, it gives CASSLGLAGYEQYF. The full variable domain, in which reference TRBV7-9 and TRBJ2-7 provide the parts outside the CDR3, is DTGVSQNPRHKITKRGQNVTFRCDPISEHNRLYWYRQTLGQGPEFLTYFQNEAQLEKSRLLSDRFSAERPKGSFSTLEIQRTEQGDSAMYLCASSLGLAGYEQYFGPGTRLTVT.

For this clone: The junction departs from germline at one end; a sequencing error may be responsible. This chain connects TRBV6-1 to TRBJ2-3, with 11 positions matching TRBD2. The CDR3 consists of 16 residues. The germline V gene has CDR1 MNHNS and CDR2 SASEGT. The CDR3 here is CTSSALAGGLTDTQYF. CDR3 nucleotide sequence: TGTACCAGCAGTGCCCTAGCGGGAGGACTCACAGATACGCAGTATTTT.

The CDR3 loop reads CASSFLQGANEKLFF. The CDR3 nucleotides are TGTGCCAGCAGTTTTTTGCAGGGGGCTAATGAAAAACTGTTTTTT. The gene calls are TRBV28 and TRBJ1-4, with 7 bases matching TRBD1. CDR1 and CDR2 from the germline V gene are MDHEN and SYDVKM. The CDR3 is made up of 15 amino acids. Trimming at V came to 3 bases and at J to 3 bases, leaving 4 bases not matched to a gene. The whole variable domain, remainder taken from reference TRBV28 and TRBJ1-4, is DVKVTQSSRYLVKRTGEKVFLECVQDMDHENMFWYRQDPGLGLRLIYFSYDVKMKEKGDIPEGYSVSREKKERFSLILESASTNQTSMYLCASSFLQGANEKLFFGSGTQLSVL.

The gene calls are TRBV28 and TRBJ2-5; 8 bases align to TRBD1. V gave up 6 bases and J gave up 4 bases; unmatched junction bases: 4. Germline V CDR1 and CDR2: MDHEN, SYDVKM. This CDR3 has 13 amino acids. For the CDR3, the DNA is TGTGCCAGCAGAACAGGGGGACGAGAGACCCAGTACTTC. This translates into CASRTGGRETQYF.

The chain employs TRBV19 and TRBJ1-5; TRBD1 aligns across 7 bases. Per germline, CDR1 LNHDA and CDR2 SQIVND (reference sequence). The CDR3 length is 17 residues. After removal of 4 bases from V and 1 base from J, the junction contained 10 bases not matched to a gene. CDR3 loop: CASSTTLQGRSNQPQHF. CDR3 sequence (DNA): TGTGCCAGTAGTACAACCCTACAGGGGCGCAGCAATCAGCCCCAGCATTTT.

This chain links TRBV28 with TRBJ2-7; TRBD1 might be the D (6 bases). Per germline, CDR1 MDHEN and CDR2 SYDVKM. This CDR3 region has 14 residues. Trimming shortened V by 4 bases and J by 1 base, and 11 bases separated the two germline ends. CDR3 DNA: TGTGCCAGCAGTTCATCAGGGGTATCCTACGAGCAGTACTTC. Protein sequence: CASSSSGVSYEQYF.

The chain employs TRBV7-6 and TRBJ1-3; D is unclear. CDR3 length: 15 residues. Trimming removed 0 bases at V and 0 bases at J, with 6 bases between. Per the germline V gene, CDR1 is SGHVS and CDR2 is FNYEAQ. CDR3 DNA: TGTGCCAGCAGCTTAGCGCCAGACTCTGGAAACACCATATATTTT. Translated, it gives CASSLAPDSGNTIYF.

The chain couples TRBV28 to TRBJ2-1; 8 bases match TRBD2. V was clipped by 8 bases and J by 10 bases; unmatched bases: 13. The CDR3 runs to 14 residues. In germline, CDR1 is MDHEN, CDR2 SYDVKM. The CDR3 loop reads CASVRRGANREQFF. For the CDR3, the DNA is TGTGCCAGCGTCAGGCGGGGGGCCAACAGAGAGCAGTTCTTC.

CDR3 in amino acids: CATEDRGSYEQYF. CDR3 coding DNA: TGTGCCACAGAGGACAGGGGGTCGTACGAGCAGTACTTC. The rearrangement joins TRBV19 to TRBJ2-7; 10 bases match TRBD1. After removal of 10 bases from V and 4 bases from J, the junction contained 7 bases not matched to a gene. This CDR3 spans 13 amino acids. The V gene's germline CDR1 is LNHDA and CDR2 SQIVND (reference sequence). The full variable domain, with the rest looked up from reference TRBV19 and TRBJ2-7, is DGGITQSPKYLFRKEGQNVTLSCEQNLNHDAMYWYRQDPGQGLRLIYYSQIVNDFQKGDIAEGYSVSREKKESFPLTVTSAQKNPTAFYLCATEDRGSYEQYFGPGTRLTVT.

This clone was seen more than once but under ten times. The V call is TRBV28, the J call TRBJ1-6; a possible D gene is TRBD1 (6 bases). The V gene's germline CDR1 is MDHEN and CDR2 SYDVKM. The CDR3 runs 12 residues. Trimming took off 8 bases at V and 9 bases at J, with 11 bases between the two ends. CDR3 protein: CASAVGGSPLHF. The CDR3 nucleotides are TGTGCCAGCGCAGTAGGGGGTTCACCCCTCCACTTT.

The chain carries TRBV19 and TRBJ2-7, with 8 bases that match TRBD2. CDR3 length equals 14 residues. With 7 bases clipped from V and 4 bases from J, the junction kept 9 bases outside the gene matches. Germline loops: CDR1 LNHDA, CDR2 SQIVND (reference sequence). CDR3 bases: TGTGCCAGTAAACTCCCTAGCGGGTTATACGAGCAGTACTTC. It encodes CASKLPSGLYEQYF. The full variable domain, completed using reference TRBV19 and TRBJ2-7, is DGGITQSPKYLFRKEGQNVTLSCEQNLNHDAMYWYRQDPGQGLRLIYYSQIVNDFQKGDIAEGYSVSREKKESFPLTVTSAQKNPTAFYLCASKLPSGLYEQYFGPGTRLTVT.

J is TRBJ2-1 and V is TRBV28; 11 positions match TRBD2. V trimming: 6 bases; J trimming: 0 bases; junction bases outside the gene matches: 4. Germline V gene lookup returns CDR1 MDHEN and CDR2 SYDVKM. CDR3 length equals 16 residues. In DNA form, the CDR3 reads TGTGCCAGCAGCTTAGCGGGGGGGATCTCCTACAATGAGCAGTTCTTC. This codes for CASSLAGGISYNEQFF. Full variable domain (missing parts from reference TRBV28 and TRBJ2-1): DVKVTQSSRYLVKRTGEKVFLECVQDMDHENMFWYRQDPGLGLRLIYFSYDVKMKEKGDIPEGYSVSREKKERFSLILESASTNQTSMYLCASSLAGGISYNEQFFGPGTRLTVL.

This chain links TRBV6-5 with TRBJ1-1, with a weak D call TRBD1 (6 bases). Trimming cost V 2 bases and J 8 bases, with 15 bases left between them. Germline V gene data show CDR1 as MNHEY and CDR2 as SVGAGI. This CDR3 region has 14 residues. The CDR3 is CASSYSQGTSEAFF. The CDR3 DNA is TGTGCCAGCAGTTACAGTCAAGGGACATCCGAAGCTTTCTTT.

The chain couples TRBV2 to TRBJ1-5; no clear D. The CDR3 loop spans 17 amino acids. Trimming removed 7 bases from V and 1 base from J, with 20 bases in between. Germline lookup yields CDR1 SNHLY and CDR2 FYNNEI. CDR3 DNA: TGTGCCAGCACGCCGACGGACTGGAGAATGAGCAATCAGCCCCAGCATTTT. Its protein is CASTPTDWRMSNQPQHF.

V and J are TRBV5-1 and TRBJ2-1; no clear D. The V gene lost 1 base and the J gene lost 8 bases, with 13 bases spanning the gap. The CDR3 covers 14 residues. Germline V gives CDR1 SGHRS, CDR2 YFSETQ. This CDR3 reads CASSLSVSSDEQFF. The CDR3 nucleotides read TGCGCCAGCAGCTTGTCTGTGTCGAGTGATGAGCAGTTCTTC.

The chain links TRBV18 to TRBJ1-5; D is possibly TRBD1 (5 bases). Trimming stripped 6 bases from V and 2 bases from J, with 11 bases between. The CDR3 runs 14 residues. CDR1 is KGHSH, CDR2 LQKENI, per germline. The CDR3 region is CASSGGVGNQPQHF. The CDR3, as DNA: TGTGCCAGCTCTGGAGGGGTCGGCAATCAGCCCCAGCATTTT.

This chain links TRBV9 with TRBJ1-6; D is unresolved. The ends were cut back, 3 bases at V and 7 bases at J, with 14 bases in the middle. The CDR3 is 15 amino acids. Germline V lookup: CDR1 SGDLS, CDR2 YYNGEE. The CDR3 nucleotides read TGTGCCAGCAGCGACGGATTAGGAGGGAATTCACCCCTCCACTTT. Amino acid sequence: CASSDGLGGNSPLHF.

The V and J genes are TRBV29-1 and TRBJ2-7; D unclear. From germline, CDR1 is SQVTM and CDR2 ANQGSEA. This CDR3 spans 14 amino acids. Trimming cost V 3 bases and J 0 bases, with 12 bases left between them. CDR3 DNA sequence: TGCAGCGTTGAGCTGGATCGGAGCTCCTACGAGCAGTACTTC. This gives the protein CSVELDRSSYEQYF.

This rearrangement joins TRBV5-6 to TRBJ1-3; D unclear. Germline lookup yields CDR1 SGHDT and CDR2 YYEEEE. V lost 4 bases to trimming and J lost 0 bases, with 17 bases between them. The CDR3 extends over 17 amino acids. The chain's CDR3 is CASSALSGKSSGNTIYF. In DNA, the CDR3 is TGTGCCAGCAGCGCCCTATCCGGGAAGAGCTCTGGAAACACCATATATTTT.

The V call is TRBV5-6, the J call TRBJ1-1, with D possibly TRBD1 on 5 matching bases. The CDR3 runs 13 residues. Trimming removed 5 bases from V and 0 bases from J, with 8 bases in between. Germline V gene data show CDR1 as SGHDT and CDR2 as YYEEEE. The DNA of the CDR3 is TGTGCCAGCAGAGCAGGGTTGAACACTGAAGCTTTCTTT. Translation: CASRAGLNTEAFF.

This chain joins TRBV11-2 and TRBJ2-1; 9 nucleotides agree with TRBD1. Trimming took 6 bases from V and 9 from J; bases not matched to a gene: 24. CDR3 length: 19 residues. Germline CDR1 reads SGHAT; CDR2 reads FQNNGV. The CDR3 coding sequence is TGTGCCAGCAGTTCCGGCCGACAGGGGGATCTTCAATCTAGTCCTGAGCAGTTCTTC. As protein: CASSSGRQGDLQSSPEQFF.